In this sample, the clone carrying this T cell receptor beta chain turned up a few times. The antigen is unknown. Amplification used 60 Vbeta primers and 13 Jbeta primers. Using immunoSEQ multiplex PCR, the repertoire was profiled, and TCRdb retains in-frame clones only, with some absent. The data show 200,000 to 250,000 clones, 82% seen once. These data belong to a study of cytomegalovirus exposure and HLA in healthy donors. General study results and limits: An analysis was carried out later, and it reportedly showed fewer N-insertions in an Asian-associated ancestry cluster than the approximately 660-donor mean. Researchers reported in a later analysis that a missense DCLRE1C variant was tied to TCR beta V- and J-gene trimming.

This sequence was found in a woman between 40 and 55 years old in good health and CMV-seropositive. Sample: PBMCs.

CDR3 coding DNA: TGTGCTAGTGGTTCGGGACTAGCCAAAAACATTCAGTACTTC. Its protein is CASGSGLAKNIQYF. V and J are TRBV12-5 and TRBJ2-4; tentative D call: TRBD2 (6 bases). From germline, CDR1 is LGHNT and CDR2 FRNRAP. V lost 4 bases and J 0 bases, leaving 7 bases between the germline ends. The CDR3 loop spans 14 amino acids.